Below, 27 T cell receptor beta chains from the same sample are listed, as sequenced in a study of blood T cells in healthy people across ages. The second PCR ran roughly 6 to 11 cycles with a sample-barcoded 5' primer and J-beta primers. One entry per CDR3 protein results from TCRdb running MiXCR on the 5' RACE reads. In the table there are 1.2 million to 1.5 million distinct CDR3 sequences, around 39% of which are singletons. Sequencing was done on a sample of blood. The receptors were gathered from a woman aged 18-35 years in good health.

The sample holds a few counts of this clonotype. The chain has TRBV7-6 and TRBJ1-1, with D tentatively TRBD1 (5 bases). The CDR3 consists of 19 residues. CDR1 SGHVS and CDR2 FNYEAQ come from the germline V gene. Trimming cost V 3 bases and J 6 bases, with 29 bases left between them. CDR3 amino acids: CASSLPRSPQAQGRPEAFF. The CDR3 DNA follows: TGTGCCAGCAGCTTGCCACGGAGTCCCCAAGCCCAGGGCCGGCCTGAAGCTTTCTTT.

V and J are TRBV12-3 or TRBV12-4 and TRBJ1-5; 7 bases are shared with TRBD1. Unmatched junction bases numbered 3, after V lost 7 bases and J lost 0 bases. CDR3 length: 14 amino acids. This CDR3 is CASTGTVSNQPQHF. Written as DNA, the CDR3 is TGTGCCAGCACCGGGACAGTTAGCAATCAGCCCCAGCATTTT.

This clonotype was counted between two and nine times. This chain uses TRBV7-9 with TRBJ1-2, with D uncertain. The V end lost 4 bases, the J end lost 4 bases, and 16 bases lay between the germline ends. CDR1 is SEHNR, CDR2 FQNEAQ, per germline (reference sequence). The CDR3 loop spans 15 amino acids. The CDR3 reads CASSSPLEGAYGYTF. The CDR3 DNA reads as TGTGCCAGCAGCTCCCCCTTGGAGGGAGCCTATGGCTACACCTTC.

A few counts support this clonotype. The chain combines TRBV2 with TRBJ1-2, with D hard to call. The ends were cut back, 8 bases at V and 4 bases at J, with 11 bases in the middle. The CDR3 extends over 12 amino acids. Per germline, CDR1 SNHLY and CDR2 FYNNEI. CDR3 protein: CASGSLSYGYTF. The CDR3 DNA reads TGTGCCAGCGGGTCCCTTAGCTATGGCTACACCTTC.

The sample holds a few counts of this clonotype. The CDR3 is CASSLERQGNGEQYF. DNA for the CDR3: TGTGCCAGCAGCTTAGAGCGGCAGGGGAATGGGGAGCAGTACTTC. The rearrangement joins TRBV7-2 to TRBJ2-5, with D possibly matching TRBD1 (6 bases). The CDR3 length is 15 residues. V lost 1 base and J 11 bases, leaving 20 bases between the germline ends. Germline CDR1 SGHTA, CDR2 FQGNSA.

DNA of the CDR3: TGTGCCAGCACCCTCCTGGCAGGGGTGAGCTCTGGAAACACCATATATTTT. Its protein product is CASTLLAGVSSGNTIYF. The chain links TRBV11-2 to TRBJ1-3, with a tentative D call TRBD1 (6 bases). CDR3 length: 17 amino acids. V was pared by 7 bases and J by 0 bases, with 19 bases between. Germline lookup yields CDR1 SGHAT and CDR2 FQNNGV.

This clonotype was recorded a few times. The chain has TRBV7-3 and TRBJ1-1; tentatively, D is TRBD1 (5 bases). Germline assignment: CDR1 SGHTA and CDR2 FQGTGA. The V end lost 4 bases, the J end lost 6 bases, and 12 bases lay between the germline ends. This CDR3 spans 13 amino acids. As DNA, the CDR3 is TGTGCCAGCAGCTCTCCAGGGTATTCTGAAGCTTTCTTT. Its protein product is CASSSPGYSEAFF. Full variable domain (outside the CDR3, taken from reference TRBV7-3 and TRBJ1-1): GAGVSQTPSNKVTEKGKYVELRCDPISGHTALYWYRQSLGQGPEFLIYFQGTGAADDSGLPNDRFFAVRPEGSVSTLKIQRTERGDSAVYLCASSSPGYSEAFFGQGTRLTVV.

This clonotype was counted at least ten times. The V gene is TRBV6-5, the J gene TRBJ2-5; TRBD1 matches 7 bases. The CDR3 is 16 residues long. Germline CDR1 MNHEY, CDR2 SVGAGI. With 2 bases clipped from V and 2 bases from J, the junction kept 8 bases outside the gene matches. CDR3 sequence: CASSYGAGGFQETQYF. CDR3 DNA sequence: TGTGCCAGCAGTTACGGGGCAGGGGGTTTTCAAGAGACCCAGTACTTC.

In this sample, this clonotype turned up a few times. This rearrangement joins TRBV10-3 to TRBJ2-1; TRBD2 is a possible D gene (6 bases). Germline V gives CDR1 ENHRY, CDR2 SYGVKD. The CDR3 loop spans 16 amino acids. V dropped 5 bases and J dropped 0 bases, with 14 bases sitting between them. The CDR3 region is CAISSYSGSSYNEQFF. The CDR3 region has the DNA TGTGCCATCAGTTCATATAGCGGAAGCTCCTACAATGAGCAGTTCTTC.

Only one count was recorded for this clonotype. This may be a read error: a much more frequent sequence differs by one nucleotide. CDR3 sequence reads: CASSLGLRRSYNEQFF. The CDR3, as DNA: TGTGCCAGCAGCTTAGGTCTGCGCAGGTCCTACAATGAGCAGTTCTTC. This chain uses TRBV7-8 with TRBJ2-1; D remains unclear. The CDR3 sequence is 16 residues long. The V end lost 1 base, the J end lost 1 base, and 11 bases lay between the germline ends. The germline gives CDR1 SGHVS, CDR2 FQNEAQ.

V and J are TRBV6-2 or TRBV6-3 and TRBJ2-3; 9 bases are a match to TRBD2. The ends lost 4 bases at V and 2 bases at J; junction bases unmatched: 16. The CDR3 has 19 amino acids. The germline CDR1 and CDR2 sequences are MNHEY and SVGEGT. The CDR3 spells CASSSPNLPTSGYTDTQYF. In nucleotides, the CDR3 is TGTGCCAGCAGTTCCCCAAACCTTCCGACTAGCGGCTACACAGATACGCAGTATTTT.

This rearrangement joins TRBV7-3 to TRBJ2-1; possible D gene TRBD2, 6 bases. CDR1 SGHTA and CDR2 FQGTGA come from the germline V gene. The CDR3 contains 15 residues. V was shortened by 2 bases and J by 9 bases, with 17 bases between the two germline ends. In nucleotides, the CDR3 is TGTGCCAGCAGCTTATCTGTGGGGGGACTCACTGAGCAGTTCTTC. Protein: CASSLSVGGLTEQFF. Supplemented by reference TRBV7-3 and TRBJ2-1, the full variable domain reads GAGVSQTPSNKVTEKGKYVELRCDPISGHTALYWYRQSLGQGPEFLIYFQGTGAADDSGLPNDRFFAVRPEGSVSTLKIQRTERGDSAVYLCASSLSVGGLTEQFFGPGTRLTVL.

About this clonotype: A read error may produce the germline difference seen at one junction end. The DNA of the CDR3 is TGCGCCAGCGGCCAACGTTACGAGCGGATAGGCACAGATACGCAGTATTTT. It codes for CASGQRYERIGTDTQYF. This chain joins TRBV4-1 and TRBJ2-3, with TRBD2 as a possible D gene (5 bases). CDR3 length equals 17 residues. Germline loops: CDR1 MGHRA, CDR2 YSYEKL.

The sample holds a few counts of this clonotype. The genes are TRBV3-1 and TRBJ2-3; the match to TRBD2 covers 10 bases. This CDR3 is built from 15 residues. Trimming removed 3 bases from V and 2 bases from J; junction bases left unmatched: 2. Per the germline V gene, CDR1 is LGHDT and CDR2 is YNNKEL (reference sequence). CDR3 DNA sequence: TGTGCCAGCAGCCATACTAGCGGGAACACAGATACGCAGTATTTT. As protein: CASSHTSGNTDTQYF.

About this clonotype itself: One base away lies a much larger clone, so this may be a sequencing read error. The V gene is TRBV7-2, the J gene TRBJ2-3, with TRBD2 matching 13 bases. The CDR3 spans 17 residues. Germline V lookup: CDR1 SGHTA, CDR2 FQGNSA. The CDR3 region has the DNA TGTGCCAGCAGCCTACAGGGACTAGCGGGAAGGACAGGTACGCAGTATTTT. Translating it yields CASSLQGLAGRTGTQYF.

A few counts support this clonotype. The J gene is TRBJ2-3, the V gene TRBV20-1; 13 positions agree with TRBD2. The CDR3 extends over 15 amino acids. V was pared by 4 bases and J by 6 bases, with 7 bases of the junction left unmatched. The germline gives CDR1 DFQATT, CDR2 SNEGSKA (reference sequence). In DNA, the CDR3 is TGCAGTGCTATCGGGACTAGCGGGGATAGGGATACGCAGTATTTT. Translating it yields CSAIGTSGDRDTQYF.

This clonotype was observed a handful of times. The chain is built from TRBV5-1 and TRBJ2-7, with TRBD1 matching over 11 bases. This CDR3 spans 15 amino acids. V lost 1 base and J lost 5; bases outside the gene matches: 5. Germline-derived CDR1 and CDR2 are SGHRS and YFSETQ. The CDR3 reads CASSLLGQGAHEQYF. Written as DNA, the CDR3 is TGCGCCAGCAGCTTGCTCGGACAGGGGGCCCACGAGCAGTACTTC.

The chain links TRBV7-2 to TRBJ2-7, with TRBD2 matching over 7 bases. CDR1 is SGHTA, CDR2 FQGNSA, per germline. The CDR3 consists of 18 residues. V lost 1 base, J lost 7 bases, and 19 bases stayed unmatched. The CDR3 DNA reads as TGTGCCAGCAGCTTAGGGGTGCGGGGGAGTAGCTCCTACAATGAGCAGTACTTC. It translates to CASSLGVRGSSSYNEQYF.

This clonotype came up a few times. The chain couples TRBV27 to TRBJ1-1; no clear D gene. V lost 5 bases to trimming and J lost 1 base, with 11 bases between them. Germline V CDR1 and CDR2: MNHEY, SMNVEV (reference sequence). There are 14 residues in the CDR3. CDR3 sequence: CASSSPGRNTEAFF. The CDR3 nucleotides are TGTGCCAGCAGTAGTCCCGGACGGAACACTGAAGCTTTCTTT.

V usage is TRBV11-2 and J usage is TRBJ2-1, with 9 bases fitting TRBD2. Germline assignment: CDR1 SGHAT and CDR2 FQNNGV. The CDR3 loop spans 17 amino acids. Trimming took 1 base from V and 0 from J; bases not matched to a gene: 4. The CDR3 sequence: CASSLGNSGSSYNEQFF. As DNA, the CDR3 is TGTGCCAGCAGCTTAGGGAATAGCGGGAGCTCCTACAATGAGCAGTTCTTC.

Only a few counts were recorded for this clonotype. The V gene is TRBV10-3, the J gene TRBJ2-5; 7 positions match TRBD2. The CDR3 length is 14 residues. V was pared by 6 bases and J by 1 base, with 5 bases of the junction left unmatched. CDR1 and CDR2 (germline): ENHRY, SYGVKD. The CDR3 spells CAISSSSGQETQYF. DNA of the CDR3: TGTGCCATCAGCTCTTCTAGCGGCCAAGAGACCCAGTACTTC.

This sequence joins TRBV7-9 and TRBJ2-2; 11 bases are a match to TRBD2. The V gene end was trimmed by 2 bases and the J gene end by 2 bases; junction bases not matched to a gene: 4. CDR1 is SEHNR, CDR2 FQNEAQ, per germline (reference sequence). This CDR3 comprises 17 residues. CDR3: CASSLKGLAANTGELFF. The DNA of the CDR3 is TGTGCCAGCAGCTTAAAGGGACTAGCGGCAAACACCGGGGAGCTGTTTTTT.

This clonotype was observed a few times. V and J are TRBV27 and TRBJ2-5; 11 positions match TRBD2. The ends lost 5 bases at V and 3 bases at J; junction bases unmatched: 17. The germline V gene has CDR1 MNHEY and CDR2 SMNVEV (reference sequence). The CDR3 runs 19 residues. CDR3 DNA: TGTGCCAGCAGTCCCATTACCTTAGGGACTAGCGGACCCGAAGAGACCCAGTACTTC. This encodes CASSPITLGTSGPEETQYF.

This clonotype was observed a handful of times. This chain links TRBV4-1 with TRBJ1-2; D might be TRBD1 (5 bases). This CDR3 has 16 residues. Germline V gives CDR1 MGHRA, CDR2 YSYEKL. V lost 2 bases and J 0 bases, leaving 13 bases between the germline ends. This chain's CDR3 is CASSQQWGTTNYGYTF. The CDR3 bases are TGCGCCAGCAGCCAACAATGGGGGACGACTAACTATGGCTACACCTTC.

The chain has TRBV7-9 and TRBJ1-1, with D possibly matching TRBD1 (6 bases). Germline loops: CDR1 SEHNR, CDR2 FQNEAQ (reference sequence). The V gene lost 5 bases and the J gene lost 4 bases, with 17 bases spanning the gap. The CDR3 covers 15 residues. The CDR3 here is CASSPGTGSATEAFF. Here the CDR3 DNA reads TGTGCCAGCAGCCCCGGCACAGGGAGCGCCACTGAAGCTTTCTTT.

This clonotype showed up just once. The chain uses TRBV29-1 and TRBJ1-2, with D tentatively TRBD1 (6 bases). Trimming took 6 bases from V and 8 from J, leaving 19 bases between them. CDR1 and CDR2 (germline): SQVTM, ANQGSEA. The CDR3 is 13 amino acids. CDR3 DNA sequence: TGCAGCGTGCCGTTCGCGCAGGGGCGCGGCTACACCTTC. Protein product: CSVPFAQGRGYTF.

This chain links TRBV6-5 with TRBJ1-5; 7 bases line up with TRBD1. Germline-derived CDR1 and CDR2 are MNHEY and SVGAGI. This CDR3 contains 16 residues. J lost 10 bases, V lost 5 bases, and 17 bases had no gene match. The CDR3 DNA reads as TGTGCCAGCAGTCTAAACCGGGACAGATTCAATTATCCCCAGCATTTT. It is translated as CASSLNRDRFNYPQHF.